The rows below give T cell receptor beta chains drawn from one sample of a study of T cell responses to AZD1222 COVID-19 vaccine. The protocol was immunoSEQ multiplex PCR, while the TCRdb copy is restricted to in-frame clones and leaves out a portion. Of more than 85,000 clones listed, 89% are singletons. The specimen was peripheral blood, collected 28 days after the second AZD1222 dose. The source of these receptors is an adult who received the AZD1222 COVID-19 vaccine. Both conserved end residues are part of each CDR3. Each record gives: V gene, CDR3 length, clone size, D gene, J gene, CDR3 protein, CDR3 DNA. The D gene is left open where the match is weak. Clone size is not always given. Where it is, it says once, few, many or a class for expanded clones.

TRBV11-2	15	NA	NA	TRBJ2-7	CASSPSGAWSYEQYF	TGTGCCAGCAGCCCCTCTGGGGCTTGGTCCTACGAGCAGTACTTC
TRBV12-5	14	NA	NA	TRBJ2-1	CASGFWGGAGEQFF	TGTGCTAGTGGTTTCTGGGGAGGCGCCGGTGAGCAGTTCTTC
TRBV28	14	NA	NA	TRBJ1-1	CASRLTDLNTEAFF	TGTGCCAGCAGGCTGACAGACCTGAACACTGAAGCTTTCTTT
TRBV7-2	16	NA	TRBD2	TRBJ2-7	CASSPPTSGPYYEQYF	TGTGCCAGCAGCCCCCCCACTAGCGGCCCATACTACGAGCAGTACTTC
TRBV28	12	NA	NA	TRBJ2-7	CAAGSSTYEQYF	TGTGCCGCGGGTAGCAGCACCTACGAGCAGTACTTC
TRBV5-1	14	NA	NA	TRBJ2-7	CASSLAAGLNEQYF	TGCGCCAGCAGCTTGGCCGCAGGGCTCAACGAGCAGTACTTC
TRBV10-2	12	NA	NA	TRBJ2-7	CASSRDNYEQYF	TGCGCCAGCAGTCGGGACAACTACGAGCAGTACTTC
TRBV7-9	14	NA	TRBD1	TRBJ2-7	CASSWDRGPYEQYF	TGTGCCAGCAGTTGGGACAGGGGCCCCTACGAGCAGTACTTC
TRBV29-1	12	NA	NA	TRBJ2-2	CSVGWGAGELFF	TGCAGCGTTGGTTGGGGCGCCGGGGAGCTGTTTTTT
TRBV27	16	NA	TRBD1	TRBJ1-1	CASSSDQQGMGTEAFF	TGTGCCAGCAGTTCGGACCAACAGGGGATGGGGACTGAAGCTTTCTTT
TRBV10-1	18	once	TRBD1	TRBJ1-4	CASSGSGTGPTSEVKLFF	TGCGCCAGCAGTGGCTCCGGGACAGGACCGACCTCCGAGGTAAAACTGTTTTTT
TRBV2	13	few	NA	TRBJ2-4	CASKLGPLDIQYF	TGTGCCAGCAAGTTGGGGCCCTTAGACATTCAGTACTTC
TRBV11-2	14	NA	NA	TRBJ2-7	CASSLSLNSYEQYF	TGTGCCAGCAGCTTAAGTCTAAACTCCTACGAGCAGTACTTC
TRBV5-1	18	NA	TRBD2	TRBJ2-7	CASRPGTLASGPSYEQYF	TGCGCCAGCAGGCCAGGGACGTTGGCTAGCGGTCCCTCCTACGAGCAGTACTTC
TRBV7-2	14	NA	NA	TRBJ2-4	CASSLKAEKNIQYF	TGTGCCAGCAGCTTAAAGGCAGAGAAAAACATTCAGTACTTC
TRBV6-5	14	NA	NA	TRBJ2-3	CASSYYRRGDTQYF	TGTGCCAGCAGTTACTACCGTCGGGGGGATACGCAGTATTTT